A selection of T cell receptor beta chains follows, all from one sample in a study of CD8 T cells in Susac syndrome. TCRdb fed the immunoSEQ multiplex PCR reads into MiXCR, producing one record per CDR3 protein. The sample carries approximately 210,000 distinct CDR3 sequences, roughly 93% recorded once. What was sequenced was CD4+ T cells from PBMCs. These receptors were collected from a human donor with Susac syndrome. Both conserved end residues are part of each CDR3. The D gene is left open where the match is weak. Not every row has a clone size; where given, it reads once, few, many or a size class.

NA,TRBJ2-1,TRBV6-5,NA,TGTGCCAGCTCCAGGCAGCCAAGGGATGAGCAGTTCTTC,CASSRQPRDEQFF
NA,TRBJ2-5,TRBV5-1,NA,TGCGCCAGCAGCTTGGAAGGGGCAGTGGAGACCCAGTACTTC,CASSLEGAVETQYF
TRBD1,TRBJ2-2,TRBV28,NA,TGTGCCAGCAGCTATGACAGGGGGCAGGTCGGGGAGCTGTTTTTT,CASSYDRGQVGELFF
TRBD1,TRBJ1-5,TRBV20-1,NA,TGCAGTGCTGGAAGACCGGGCAGGGGGAATCAGCCCCAGCATTTT,CSAGRPGRGNQPQHF
NA,TRBJ1-5,TRBV20-1,once,TGCAGTGCCTCAACGGGGTCAGTCGTTCAGCCCCAGCATTTT,CSASTGSVVQPQHF
TRBD1,TRBJ1-4,TRBV13,NA,TGTGCCAGCAGCCGGACAGCTGGACAGGGGAAAGAAAAACTGTTTTTT,CASSRTAGQGKEKLFF
NA,TRBJ1-5,TRBV2,NA,TGTGCCAGCAGGGCTACTCCGGGACCGACCGATCAGCCCCAGCATTTT,CASRATPGPTDQPQHF
NA,TRBJ2-6,TRBV23-1,NA,TGCGCCAGCAGTCAATCACCCGGGGCCAACGTCCTGACTTTC,CASSQSPGANVLTF
NA,TRBJ1-1,TRBV27,NA,TGTGCCAGCAGTCAGCGAGCGAACACTGAAGCTTTCTTT,CASSQRANTEAFF
NA,TRBJ1-1,TRBV20-1,NA,TGCAGTGCGCCGGGACTCCTGAACACTGAAGCTTTCTTT,CSAPGLLNTEAFF
TRBD1,TRBJ1-2,TRBV28,NA,TGTGCCAGCAGTGTGACAGGGGACTATGGCTACACCTTC,CASSVTGDYGYTF
NA,TRBJ2-7,TRBV5-6,NA,TGTGCCAGCAGCTTGATGACAGATCAGTCCTACGAGCAGTACTTC,CASSLMTDQSYEQYF
NA,TRBJ1-4,TRBV9,NA,TGTGCCAGCAGCGTTGGACCCGGTAGAGAAAAACTGTTTTTT,CASSVGPGREKLFF
NA,TRBJ1-4,TRBV9,NA,TGTGCCAGCAGCATGGGACCTGTTAATGAAAAACTGTTTTTT,CASSMGPVNEKLFF
TRBD2,TRBJ2-7,TRBV2,NA,TGTGCCAGCAAAGCGGGGGAGTCCTACGAGCAGTACTTC,CASKAGESYEQYF
NA,TRBJ2-1,TRBV20-1,NA,TGCAGTGCTGTATTTCGAGGACAGCACAATGAGCAGTTCTTC,CSAVFRGQHNEQFF
NA,TRBJ1-2,TRBV4-1,NA,TGCGCCAGCAGCGCAACCGGGGAATGGACCTTC,CASSATGEWTF
TRBD2,TRBJ2-1,TRBV19,NA,TGTGCCAGTAAACCGGGACTAGCGGGGAGGGATGAGCAGTTCTTC,CASKPGLAGRDEQFF
NA,TRBJ2-1,TRBV5-1,NA,TGCGCCAGCAGCGCACTACCTTGGGACACCTACAATGAGCAGTTCTTC,CASSALPWDTYNEQFF
NA,TRBJ2-5,TRBV11-2,NA,TGTGCCAGCAGCTTAGGTCCGGGGCCTCAAGAGACCCAGTACTTC,CASSLGPGPQETQYF
NA,TRBJ2-3,TRBV5-1,NA,TGCGCCAGCAGCGTTACTAGGCCAAGTAGTATCGATACGCAGTATTTT,CASSVTRPSSIDTQYF
NA,TRBJ2-3,TRBV3-1,NA,TGTGCCAGCAGCCAGGCTAGCGGCACAGATACGCAGTATTTT,CASSQASGTDTQYF
TRBD1,TRBJ1-5,TRBV12-3/TRBV12-4,NA,TGTGCCAGCAGTCTAGGACAGGGTTTGAGCAATCAGCCCCAGCATTTT,CASSLGQGLSNQPQHF